This T cell receptor beta chain was sequenced in a study of blood T cell repertoires in COVID-19. This clone was seen a single time. The CDR3 has 14 amino acids. Germline assignment: CDR1 MNHNY and CDR2 SVGAGI (reference sequence). Trimming removed 4 bases from V and 4 bases from J; junction bases left unmatched: 7. Profiled with immunoSEQ multiplex PCR; TCRdb holds only in-frame clones, not every one. The sample has 40,000 or so clones, roughly 80% seen once. Material: peripheral blood. V and J are TRBV6-6 and TRBJ2-7; TRBD2 agrees at 7 bases. This TCR was sampled from a man aged 50 to 59 with active COVID-19. CDR3: CASSLAGERYEQYF. The CDR3 nucleotides read TGTGCCAGCAGTTTGGCGGGAGAGAGGTACGAGCAGTACTTC.